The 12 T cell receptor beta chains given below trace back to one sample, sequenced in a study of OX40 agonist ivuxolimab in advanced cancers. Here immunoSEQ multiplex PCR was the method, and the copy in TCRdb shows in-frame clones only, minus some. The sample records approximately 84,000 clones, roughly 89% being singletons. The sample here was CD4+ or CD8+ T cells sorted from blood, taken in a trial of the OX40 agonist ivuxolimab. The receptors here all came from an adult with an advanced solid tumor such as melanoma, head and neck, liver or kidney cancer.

The CDR3: CASSPAFVGGGELFF. CDR3 nucleotides: TGTGCCAGCAGCCCAGCATTTGTAGGCGGCGGGGAGCTGTTTTTT. V is TRBV7-9 and J is TRBJ2-2; D ambiguous. Germline V CDR1 and CDR2: SEHNR, FQNEAQ (reference sequence). The length of the CDR3 is 15 residues. Between the trimmed V and J ends, which lost 5 bases and 7 bases, there was a span of 17 bases.

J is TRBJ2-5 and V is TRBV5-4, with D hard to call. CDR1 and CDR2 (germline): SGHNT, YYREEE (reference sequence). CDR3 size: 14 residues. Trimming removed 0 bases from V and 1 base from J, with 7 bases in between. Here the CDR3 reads CASSLVTSQETQYF. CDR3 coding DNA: TGTGCCAGCAGCTTGGTGACGAGCCAAGAGACCCAGTACTTC.

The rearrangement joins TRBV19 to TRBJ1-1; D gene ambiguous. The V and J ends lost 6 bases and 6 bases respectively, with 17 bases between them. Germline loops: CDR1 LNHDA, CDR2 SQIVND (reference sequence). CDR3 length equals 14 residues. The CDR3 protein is CASSPSYFMAEAFF. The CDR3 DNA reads TGTGCCAGTAGCCCATCATACTTCATGGCTGAAGCTTTCTTT. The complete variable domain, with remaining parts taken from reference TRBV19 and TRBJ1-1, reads DGGITQSPKYLFRKEGQNVTLSCEQNLNHDAMYWYRQDPGQGLRLIYYSQIVNDFQKGDIAEGYSVSREKKESFPLTVTSAQKNPTAFYLCASSPSYFMAEAFFGQGTRLTVV.

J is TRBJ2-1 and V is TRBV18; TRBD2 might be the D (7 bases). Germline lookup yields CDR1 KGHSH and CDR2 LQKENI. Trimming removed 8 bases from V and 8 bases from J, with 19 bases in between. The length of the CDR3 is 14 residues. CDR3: CASLGGETSDEQFF. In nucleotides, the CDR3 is TGTGCCAGCCTAGGGGGGGAAACATCGGATGAGCAGTTCTTC.

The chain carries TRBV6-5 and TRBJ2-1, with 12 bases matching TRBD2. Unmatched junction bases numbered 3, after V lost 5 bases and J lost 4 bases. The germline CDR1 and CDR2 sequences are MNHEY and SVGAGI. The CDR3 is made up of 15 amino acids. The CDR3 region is CASSRLAGVYNEQFF. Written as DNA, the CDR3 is TGTGCCAGCAGTCGACTAGCGGGAGTGTACAATGAGCAGTTCTTC.

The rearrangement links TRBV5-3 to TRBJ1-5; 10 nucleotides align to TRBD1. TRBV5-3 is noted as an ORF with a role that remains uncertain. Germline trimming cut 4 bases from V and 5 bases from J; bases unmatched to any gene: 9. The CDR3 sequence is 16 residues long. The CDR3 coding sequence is TGTGCCAGAAGCATAACACCCGGGACAGGGGATCAGCCCCAGCATTTT. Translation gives CARSITPGTGDQPQHF.

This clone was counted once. In DNA form, the CDR3 reads TGTGCCAGCAGCGTAGGTCGAGCTTTGAGCTCCTACAATGAGCAGTTCTTC. It codes for CASSVGRALSSYNEQFF. V and J are TRBV9 and TRBJ2-1; D gene ambiguous. Germline V gene lookup returns CDR1 SGDLS and CDR2 YYNGEE. V lost 0 bases and J lost 0, with 13 bases in between. The CDR3 has 17 residues.

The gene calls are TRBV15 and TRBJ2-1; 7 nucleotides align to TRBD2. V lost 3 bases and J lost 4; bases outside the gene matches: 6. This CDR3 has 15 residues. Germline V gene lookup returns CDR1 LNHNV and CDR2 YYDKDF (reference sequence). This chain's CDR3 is CATSRGGTEYNEQFF. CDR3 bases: TGTGCCACCAGCAGGGGGGGGACGGAATACAATGAGCAGTTCTTC.

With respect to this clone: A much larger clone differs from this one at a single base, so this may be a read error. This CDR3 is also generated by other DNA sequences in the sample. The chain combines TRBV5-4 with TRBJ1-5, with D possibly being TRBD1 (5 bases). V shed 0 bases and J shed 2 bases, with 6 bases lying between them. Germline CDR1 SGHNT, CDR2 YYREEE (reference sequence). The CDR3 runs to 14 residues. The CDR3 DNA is TGTGCCAGCAGCTTGGGAGGGGGCAATCAGCCCCAGCATTTT. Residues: CASSLGGGNQPQHF. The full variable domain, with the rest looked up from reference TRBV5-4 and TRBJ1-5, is ETGVTQSPTHLIKTRGQQVTLRCSSQSGHNTVSWYQQALGQGPQFIFQYYREEENGRGNFPPRFSGLQFPNYSSELNVNALELDDSALYLCASSLGGGNQPQHFGDGTRLSIL.

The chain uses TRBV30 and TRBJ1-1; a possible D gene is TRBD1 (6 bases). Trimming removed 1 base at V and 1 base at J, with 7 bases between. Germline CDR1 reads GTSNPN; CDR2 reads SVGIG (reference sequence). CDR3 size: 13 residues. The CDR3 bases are TGTGCCTGGAGTGAGGGGGGGAACACTGAAGCTTTCTTT. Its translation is CAWSEGGNTEAFF.

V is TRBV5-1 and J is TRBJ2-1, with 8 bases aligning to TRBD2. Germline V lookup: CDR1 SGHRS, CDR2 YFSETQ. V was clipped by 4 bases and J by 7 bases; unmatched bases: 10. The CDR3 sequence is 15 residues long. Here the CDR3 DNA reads TGCGCCAGCAGCCCCGGACCTGGCGGGGGGAATGAGCAGTTCTTC. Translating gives CASSPGPGGGNEQFF.

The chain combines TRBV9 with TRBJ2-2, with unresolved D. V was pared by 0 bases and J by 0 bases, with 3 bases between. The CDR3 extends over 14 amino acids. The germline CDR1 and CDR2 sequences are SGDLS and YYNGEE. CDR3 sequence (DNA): TGTGCCAGCAGCGTAGTACCGAACACCGGGGAGCTGTTTTTT. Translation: CASSVVPNTGELFF. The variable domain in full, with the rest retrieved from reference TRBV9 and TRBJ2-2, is DSGVTQTPKHLITATGQRVTLRCSPRSGDLSVYWYQQSLDQGLQFLIQYYNGEERAKGNILERFSAQQFPDLHSELNLSSLELGDSALYFCASSVVPNTGELFFGEGSRLTVL.